Included here is one TCR beta chain sequence, with context. Its antigen is not known. This sample was taken from a study of T-cell memory formation after mild COVID-19. Whole-study findings and limits: Clones that contracted from day 15 to 85 were balanced CD4/CD8, while later expanders leaned CD4+.

From the 5' RACE reads, TCRdb called clonotypes with MiXCR, one entry per CDR3 protein. The sample shows 450,000 to 650,000 distinct CDR3 sequences, about a fifth of them seen only once. V shed 2 bases and J shed 4 bases, with 11 bases lying between them. CDR3 length equals 15 residues. Looked up from germline, CDR1 is SNHLY and CDR2 is FYNNEI. This receptor was obtained from an adult woman who had mild COVID-19 (a few samples of this study predate the infection). Cell type and time point are not known. The chain uses TRBV2 and TRBJ2-2, with D possibly being TRBD1 (6 bases). Sequencing used PBMCs or a T cell subset sorted from them (not recorded which). In DNA form, the CDR3 reads TGTGCCAGCAGTGAACAGGGGTTGGGCACCGGGGAGCTGTTTTTT. It codes for CASSEQGLGTGELFF.